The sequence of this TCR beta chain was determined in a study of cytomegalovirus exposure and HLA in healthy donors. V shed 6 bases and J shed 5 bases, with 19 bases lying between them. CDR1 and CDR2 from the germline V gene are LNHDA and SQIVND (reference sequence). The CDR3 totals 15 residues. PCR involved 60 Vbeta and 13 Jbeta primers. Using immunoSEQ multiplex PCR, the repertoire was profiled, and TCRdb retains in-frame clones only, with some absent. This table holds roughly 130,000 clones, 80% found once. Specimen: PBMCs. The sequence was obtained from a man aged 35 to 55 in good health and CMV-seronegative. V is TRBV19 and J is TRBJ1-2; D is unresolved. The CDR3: CASRGRTWEVYGYTF. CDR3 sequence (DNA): TGTGCCAGTAGAGGCCGGACCTGGGAGGTTTATGGCTACACCTTC. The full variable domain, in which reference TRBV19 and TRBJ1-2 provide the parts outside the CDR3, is DGGITQSPKYLFRKEGQNVTLSCEQNLNHDAMYWYRQDPGQGLRLIYYSQIVNDFQKGDIAEGYSVSREKKESFPLTVTSAQKNPTAFYLCASRGRTWEVYGYTFGSGTRLTVV.